Listed below are T cell receptor beta chains from one sample, sequenced in a study of blood T cell repertoires in COVID-19. TCRdb's copy holds only in-frame clones and misses some; the assay was immunoSEQ multiplex PCR. This table has approximately 150,000 clones, roughly 90% appearing once. Sequencing was performed on peripheral blood. Receptor source: a man in his 70s with active COVID-19. CDR3s include the opening cysteine and the closing phenylalanine or tryptophan. Fields, in order: V gene, clone size, CDR3 protein. Clone size appears in some rows only: once, few, many, or a class for an expanded clone.

v_gene: TRBV24-1; abundance: .; CDR3aa: CATSDPGQGSEEQYF
v_gene: TRBV10-1; abundance: .; CDR3aa: CASRGTGGPDTQYF
v_gene: TRBV9; abundance: once; CDR3aa: CASSHRGPPDTQYF
v_gene: TRBV11-2; abundance: .; CDR3aa: CASSSGTGETQYF
v_gene: TRBV4-3; abundance: .; CDR3aa: CASSQVGGRPEAFF
v_gene: TRBV7-8; abundance: few; CDR3aa: CASRTRGSRADTQYF
v_gene: TRBV6-2/TRBV6-3; abundance: .; CDR3aa: CASSGLTGNQPQHF
v_gene: TRBV5-5; abundance: once; CDR3aa: CASSQKTREVENIQYF
v_gene: TRBV19; abundance: .; CDR3aa: CASSVGLAAKETQYF
v_gene: TRBV10-2; abundance: .; CDR3aa: CASRRERSLGEQYF
v_gene: TRBV2; abundance: .; CDR3aa: CASRYGTAYEQYF
v_gene: TRBV28; abundance: .; CDR3aa: CASSFPPTGGYTF
v_gene: TRBV15; abundance: .; CDR3aa: CATSRASGGLTEAFF
v_gene: TRBV5-1; abundance: .; CDR3aa: CASSLVSGKGNTIYF
v_gene: TRBV28; abundance: .; CDR3aa: CASSLAPGQNYGYTF
v_gene: TRBV6-5; abundance: .; CDR3aa: CASSSGQLTSGNTIYF
v_gene: TRBV27; abundance: .; CDR3aa: CASSPGVASYSYNEQFF
v_gene: TRBV24-1; abundance: few; CDR3aa: CATSDFRDRVSNEQFF
v_gene: TRBV7-7; abundance: .; CDR3aa: CASSLTGNTEAFF
v_gene: TRBV3-1/TRBV3-2; abundance: .; CDR3aa: CASSQGLYEQYF
v_gene: TRBV7-2; abundance: .; CDR3aa: CASSLVRVSYNEQFF
v_gene: TRBV28; abundance: .; CDR3aa: CASSSPSVGRVQYF
v_gene: TRBV3-1/TRBV3-2; abundance: .; CDR3aa: CASSQGTGGATNEKLFF
v_gene: TRBV5-4; abundance: .; CDR3aa: CASSLGGLAGLSYEQYF
v_gene: TRBV3-1/TRBV3-2; abundance: .; CDR3aa: CASSQGGTSGIGWEQFF
v_gene: TRBV9; abundance: once; CDR3aa: CASSVGQGGETQYF
v_gene: TRBV9; abundance: .; CDR3aa: CASSVEGTGFYEQYF
v_gene: TRBV28; abundance: .; CDR3aa: CASSSGIYEQYF
v_gene: TRBV14; abundance: .; CDR3aa: CASSPTGSYYGYTF
v_gene: TRBV10-2; abundance: .; CDR3aa: CASSEPRTSGNTIYF
v_gene: TRBV11-1; abundance: once; CDR3aa: CASSLRQGAYEQYF
v_gene: TRBV28; abundance: .; CDR3aa: CASSSGQGQGGYTF
v_gene: TRBV7-2; abundance: .; CDR3aa: CATAGHMNTEAFF
v_gene: TRBV5-1; abundance: .; CDR3aa: CASGGTGGYNEQFF
v_gene: TRBV30; abundance: .; CDR3aa: CAWSVQQGAYSPLHF
v_gene: TRBV6-5; abundance: .; CDR3aa: CATRSAGSYEQYF
v_gene: TRBV3-1/TRBV3-2; abundance: .; CDR3aa: CASSPQSANTGELFF
v_gene: TRBV21-1; abundance: .; CDR3aa: CASSSLAGGSTDTQYF
v_gene: TRBV7-6; abundance: .; CDR3aa: CASSLMGLAGGLGVDEQYF
v_gene: TRBV21-1; abundance: .; CDR3aa: CASSVGGFNEKLFF
v_gene: TRBV24-1; abundance: .; CDR3aa: CATSDLHRTSGSRTDTQYF
v_gene: TRBV3-1/TRBV3-2; abundance: .; CDR3aa: CASSPRGRTGTEAFF
v_gene: TRBV5-1; abundance: .; CDR3aa: CASSPRTNEQFF
v_gene: TRBV19; abundance: .; CDR3aa: CASRRNGYTEAFF
v_gene: TRBV3-1/TRBV3-2; abundance: once; CDR3aa: CASSQGQSTNEKLFF
v_gene: TRBV4-3; abundance: large; CDR3aa: CASSQAATGTGNTIYF
v_gene: TRBV19; abundance: .; CDR3aa: CASSISGESTYGYTF
v_gene: TRBV28; abundance: .; CDR3aa: CASGLGGGNEKLFF
v_gene: TRBV28; abundance: .; CDR3aa: CASTRSSPLHF
v_gene: TRBV18; abundance: .; CDR3aa: CASSPLGDFEKLFF
v_gene: TRBV6-2/TRBV6-3; abundance: .; CDR3aa: CASSSIPTGTPSTDTQYF
v_gene: TRBV11-2; abundance: .; CDR3aa: CASSPYRDRETEAFF
v_gene: TRBV18; abundance: few; CDR3aa: CASSLDDTLRTGLRGTTEAFF
v_gene: TRBV9; abundance: .; CDR3aa: CASSVTGVWNTEAFF
v_gene: TRBV7-2; abundance: once; CDR3aa: CASSFTDRTEAFF